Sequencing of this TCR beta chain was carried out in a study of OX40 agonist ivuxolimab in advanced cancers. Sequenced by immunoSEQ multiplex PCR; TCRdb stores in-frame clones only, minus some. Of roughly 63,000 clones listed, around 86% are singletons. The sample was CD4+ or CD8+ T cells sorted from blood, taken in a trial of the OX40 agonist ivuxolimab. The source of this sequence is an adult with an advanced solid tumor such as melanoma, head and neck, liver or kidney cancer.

CDR3 DNA: TGTGCCAGCAGTTCCCAGGGAAGTCAGCCCCAGCATTTT. Translated: CASSSQGSQPQHF. The rearrangement joins TRBV6-6 to TRBJ1-5, with a possible D match to TRBD1 (5 bases). From germline, CDR1 is MNHNY and CDR2 SVGAGI (reference sequence). The V end was cut by 4 bases, the J end by 6 bases, with 10 bases between. The CDR3 is 13 residues long.